One and the same sample provided the 18 T cell receptor beta chains below, sequenced in a study of identifying expanded T cells in peripheral blood. Libraries were prepared by immunoSEQ multiplex PCR; TCRdb keeps only in-frame clonotypes and omits some of them. The data contain 90,000 or so clones, approximately 84% of them singletons. Material for sequencing was blood. All receptors come from a person aged 18 to 70 in good health.

The chain carries TRBV7-8 and TRBJ1-6, with D uncertain. This CDR3 is 14 amino acids long. Germline V lookup: CDR1 SGHVS, CDR2 FQNEAQ. Trimming took off 5 bases at V and 7 bases at J, with 12 bases between the two ends. The CDR3 DNA reads as TGTGCCAGCAGCCCCGGAGTTAGAAATTCACCCCTCCACTTT. This translates into CASSPGVRNSPLHF. Full variable domain (remainder filled in from reference TRBV7-8 and TRBJ1-6): GAGVSQSPRYKVAKRGQDVALRCDPISGHVSLFWYQQALGQGPEFLTYFQNEAQLDKSGLPSDRFFAERPEGSVSTLKIQRTQQEDSAVYLCASSPGVRNSPLHFGNGTRLTVT.

The rearrangement uses TRBV30 and TRBJ1-5; D unresolved. The germline V gene encodes CDR1 GTSNPN and CDR2 SVGIG (reference sequence). CDR3 length equals 13 residues. V was pared by 4 bases and J by 0 bases, with 7 bases between. The CDR3 DNA reads as TGTGCCTGGAACAGTTATAGCAATCAGCCCCAGCATTTT. Translation: CAWNSYSNQPQHF.

The V and J genes are TRBV5-1 and TRBJ1-2, with D unclear. The CDR3 spans 16 residues. Germline V gene sequence: CDR1 SGHRS, CDR2 YFSETQ. Trimming stripped 1 base from V and 6 bases from J, with 19 bases between. CDR3 amino acids: CASSLLFEGRLNGYTF. CDR3 nucleotides: TGCGCCAGCAGCTTGCTTTTTGAAGGGAGGCTGAATGGCTACACCTTC.

The chain links TRBV10-3 to TRBJ2-3; D possibly matches TRBD1 or TRBD2 (6 bases each). V was pared by 5 bases and J by 6 bases, with 15 bases between. The CDR3 is 14 residues long. In germline, CDR1 is ENHRY, CDR2 SYGVKD. The CDR3 nucleotides are TGTGCCATCAGTCGAGAGGGGGGTAGGGATACGCAGTATTTT. Its translation: CAISREGGRDTQYF.

The table lists this clone with a few counts. This sequence joins TRBV6-1 and TRBJ1-6; the D is unclear. Between the trimmed V and J ends, which lost 4 bases and 7 bases, there was a span of 17 bases. This CDR3 is 16 amino acids long. In germline, CDR1 is MNHNS, CDR2 SASEGT. In nucleotides, the CDR3 is TGTGCCAGCAGTGTGTTCGGGTTTGGGCCAAATTCACCCCTCCACTTT. This gives the protein CASSVFGFGPNSPLHF.

The chain carries TRBV7-2 and TRBJ1-5; D unclear. Trimming took off 2 bases at V and 7 bases at J, with 12 bases between the two ends. Germline-derived CDR1 and CDR2 are SGHTA and FQGNSA. The CDR3 sequence is 14 residues long. This chain's CDR3 is CASSLWVTAQPQHF. DNA for the CDR3: TGTGCCAGCAGCTTATGGGTGACCGCCCAGCCCCAGCATTTT.

J is TRBJ1-2 and V is TRBV11-2, with D uncertain. The CDR3 length is 15 residues. From germline, CDR1 is SGHAT and CDR2 FQNNGV. V lost 0 bases to trimming and J lost 5 bases, with 13 bases between them. CDR3 residues: CASSLDEGRIYGYTF. The CDR3 DNA is TGTGCCAGCAGCTTAGATGAAGGACGGATTTATGGCTACACCTTC.

The chain uses TRBV7-9 and TRBJ1-1, with D uncertain. The V and J ends lost 4 bases and 4 bases respectively, with 10 bases between them. The CDR3 is 13 amino acids. CDR1 and CDR2 from the germline V gene are SEHNR and FQNEAQ (reference sequence). The CDR3 bases are TGTGCCAGCAGCTCTAGGGTAATCACTGAAGCTTTCTTT. As protein: CASSSRVITEAFF.

The chain has TRBV21-1 and TRBJ2-3. TRBV21-1 is annotated as a pseudogene. The CDR3 totals 12 residues. CDR3 in DNA: TGTGCCAGCAGCAAAAGCACAGATACGCAGTATTTT. Its translation is CASSKSTDTQYF.

This chain connects TRBV9 to TRBJ1-1; D not certain. V lost 0 bases and J 3 bases, leaving 9 bases between the germline ends. CDR3 length: 14 amino acids. Looked up from germline, CDR1 is SGDLS and CDR2 is YYNGEE. CDR3 sequence reads: CASSVGVPYTEAFF. DNA for the CDR3: TGTGCCAGCAGCGTAGGGGTTCCGTACACTGAAGCTTTCTTT.

The chain joins TRBV5-8 to TRBJ1-3; TRBD1 matches at 7 bases. With 2 bases clipped from V and 2 bases from J, the junction kept 1 base outside the gene matches. CDR1 is SGHTS and CDR2 is YDEGEE in the germline V gene. The CDR3 runs 14 residues. CDR3 DNA: TGTGCCAGCAGCTTTACAGGGGCTGGAAACACCATATATTTT. Amino acids: CASSFTGAGNTIYF.

The chain employs TRBV29-1 and TRBJ2-3; 13 bases agree with TRBD2. V gave up 6 bases and J gave up 2 bases; unmatched junction bases: 11. Germline values: CDR1 SQVTM, CDR2 ANQGSEA. This CDR3 has 17 amino acids. The CDR3 spells CSVPPPGLAGPTDTQYF. CDR3 DNA: TGCAGCGTACCCCCCCCGGGACTAGCGGGACCCACAGATACGCAGTATTTT.

The chain employs TRBV5-4 and TRBJ1-2; no clear D gene. The CDR3 is 14 amino acids. Deletions cut 3 bases from V and 6 bases from J, with 15 bases between. Germline values: CDR1 SGHNT, CDR2 YYREEE (reference sequence). As DNA, the CDR3 is TGTGCCAGCAGCTCCCCAGAAATTGGGAATGGCTACACCTTC. Protein sequence: CASSSPEIGNGYTF. Variable domain in full (rest from reference TRBV5-4 and TRBJ1-2): ETGVTQSPTHLIKTRGQQVTLRCSSQSGHNTVSWYQQALGQGPQFIFQYYREEENGRGNFPPRFSGLQFPNYSSELNVNALELDDSALYLCASSSPEIGNGYTFGSGTRLTVV.

The genes are TRBV14 and TRBJ2-1; 9 bases fit TRBD1. Germline CDR1 is SGHDN and CDR2 is FVKESK. There are 19 residues in the CDR3. V shed 3 bases and J 0 bases; nucleotides not matched to a gene: 12. This CDR3 is CASSHRDRDPISSYNEQFF. The CDR3 nucleotides are TGTGCCAGCAGCCATCGGGACAGGGATCCAATCAGCTCCTACAATGAGCAGTTCTTC.

The rearrangement uses TRBV30 and TRBJ2-3; 8 nucleotides align to TRBD2. CDR1 GTSNPN and CDR2 SVGIG come from the germline V gene (reference sequence). Trimming cost V 5 bases and J 8 bases; bases outside gene matches: 6. The CDR3 is made up of 12 amino acids. The DNA of the CDR3 is TGTGCCTGGGGTACTAGCGGAGGTACGCAGTATTTT. The encoded protein is CAWGTSGGTQYF.

The rearrangement uses TRBV7-3 and TRBJ1-1; TRBD1 might be the D (5 bases). Germline V CDR1 and CDR2: SGHTA, FQGTGA. V shed 5 bases and J shed 0 bases, with 7 bases lying between them. This CDR3 is 13 amino acids long. CDR3 DNA: TGTGCCAGCAGCCGGGACCTGAACACTGAAGCTTTCTTT. The encoded protein is CASSRDLNTEAFF.

The chain recombines TRBV18 with TRBJ1-5; the D gene is possibly TRBD1 (6 bases). The CDR3 runs 16 residues. Trimming took 3 bases from V and 2 from J, leaving 14 bases between them. Germline CDR1 reads KGHSH; CDR2 reads LQKENI. As DNA, the CDR3 is TGTGCCAGCTCACCTCTAGGGGGGCAGGGCAATCAGCCCCAGCATTTT. The encoded protein is CASSPLGGQGNQPQHF.

The chain recombines TRBV30 with TRBJ2-5; 7 bases are shared with TRBD1. CDR3 length equals 16 residues. Germline V CDR1 and CDR2: GTSNPN, SVGIG (reference sequence). V lost 2 bases, J lost 2 bases, and 11 bases stayed unmatched. CDR3 sequence: CAWSRSRTGSQETQYF. CDR3 in DNA: TGTGCCTGGAGTCGATCTAGGACAGGATCTCAAGAGACCCAGTACTTC.